This T cell receptor beta chain is from a study of blood T cell repertoires in COVID-19. Study overall: The United States, Italy and Spain provided the acute and convalescent COVID-19 samples. PBMCs, B-cell-depleted T cells, or T cells were the source of the cDNA or gDNA that made up the material.

Methods used by the authors: Amplifying reference gene primers gave estimates of nucleated cell counts. Generated by immunoSEQ multiplex PCR, the TCRdb table keeps only in-frame clones and is missing some. That table is the source of V, J and clone size, and D and trimming were worked out from the DNA. The data hold about 200,000 clones, with about three quarters observed a single time. V gave up 3 bases and J gave up 7 bases, with 10 bases separating them. Germline CDR1 is LGHDT and CDR2 is YNNKEL (reference sequence). The length of the CDR3 is 12 residues. The clonotype originates from a woman aged 70-85 years with acute or convalescent COVID-19. V and J are TRBV3-1 (or the pseudogene TRBV3-2) and TRBJ2-7; D may be TRBD1 (6 bases). Sequencing was performed on peripheral blood. CDR3 in amino acids: CASSHGGSEQYF. The CDR3 coding sequence is TGTGCCAGCAGCCATGGGGGCTCGGAGCAGTACTTC.